This TCR beta chain emerged from a study of T cell responses to AZD1222 COVID-19 vaccine. Study observations and caveats: Reportedly, close to half of spike-specific TCRs are directed against unmutated variant regions.

Repertoires were generated with immunoSEQ multiplex PCR, while TCRdb's copy carries only in-frame clones and drops some. The repertoire holds about 110,000 clones, 88% seen once, with around 13% in the top ten. Worth noting for this clone: Antigen specificity is unknown.

Looked up from germline, CDR1 is SGDLS and CDR2 is YYNGEE. This CDR3 has 14 residues. Between the trimmed V and J ends, which lost 0 bases and 3 bases, there was a span of 8 bases. This TCR was recovered from an adult in good health. This material consisted of peripheral blood, taken on day 0 of MenACWY control vaccination. This rearrangement joins TRBV9 to TRBJ2-3; D not resolved. DNA for the CDR3: TGTGCCAGCAGCGTAGCACCGGATACAGATACGCAGTATTTT. This translates into CASSVAPDTDTQYF.